This T cell receptor beta chain was retrieved from a study of T cells of healthy individuals. TCRdb analysed the 5' RACE reads with MiXCR anew, one entry per CDR3 protein. The data show about 60,000 distinct CDR3 sequences, under 20% seen once. CDR3 length: 16 amino acids. Germline values: CDR1 SGHTA, CDR2 FQGNSA. V lost 0 bases and J lost 6; bases outside the gene matches: 7. The clonotype was recovered from a human donor in good health. The V and J genes are TRBV7-2 and TRBJ2-1; 8 bases map to TRBD2. The CDR3 loop reads CASSLAGAGAGNEQFF. For the CDR3, the DNA is TGTGCCAGCAGCTTAGCGGGAGCGGGAGCGGGCAATGAGCAGTTCTTC.